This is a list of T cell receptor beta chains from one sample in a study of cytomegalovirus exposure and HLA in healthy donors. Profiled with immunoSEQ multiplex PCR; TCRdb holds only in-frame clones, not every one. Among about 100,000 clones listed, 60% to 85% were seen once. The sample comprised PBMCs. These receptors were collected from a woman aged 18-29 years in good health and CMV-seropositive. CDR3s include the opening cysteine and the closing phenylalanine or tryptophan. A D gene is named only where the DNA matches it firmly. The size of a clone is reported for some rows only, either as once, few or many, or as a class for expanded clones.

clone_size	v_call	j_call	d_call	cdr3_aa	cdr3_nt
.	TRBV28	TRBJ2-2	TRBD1	CASSYYRGNTGELFF	TGTGCCAGCAGTTACTACAGGGGGAACACCGGGGAGCTGTTTTTT
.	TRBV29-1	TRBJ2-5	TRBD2	CSPRVAGGETQYF	TGCAGCCCCCGGGTAGCGGGAGGGGAGACCCAGTACTTC
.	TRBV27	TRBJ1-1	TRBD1	CASSHGTGTEAFF	TGTGCCAGCAGTCACGGGACAGGCACTGAAGCTTTCTTT
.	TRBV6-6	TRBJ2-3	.	CASTFSGNTDTQYF	TGTGCCAGTACGTTTAGCGGAAACACAGATACGCAGTATTTT
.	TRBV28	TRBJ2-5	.	CASSSATGGGSRETQYF	TGTGCCAGCAGTTCCGCTACCGGGGGCGGGAGTCGGGAGACCCAGTACTTC
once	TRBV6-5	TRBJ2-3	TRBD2	CASSLAGGFTDTQYF	TGTGCCAGCAGTCTAGCGGGAGGGTTTACAGATACGCAGTATTTT
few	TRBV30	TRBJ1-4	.	CACFKGDGGEKLFF	TGTGCCTGTTTTAAGGGGGATGGGGGCGAAAAACTGTTTTTT
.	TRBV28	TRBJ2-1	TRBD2	CASSRSPPLLAGNNNEQFF	TGTGCCAGCAGTCGATCTCCCCCTTTACTAGCGGGGAACAACAATGAGCAGTTCTTC
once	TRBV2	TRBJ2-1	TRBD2	CASSLAGGFEQFF	TGTGCCAGCAGTTTAGCGGGAGGGTTTGAGCAGTTCTTC
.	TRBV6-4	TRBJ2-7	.	CASSDLGAGIDEQYF	TGTGCCAGCAGTGACTTGGGGGCAGGGATCGACGAGCAGTACTTC
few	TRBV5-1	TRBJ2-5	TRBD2	CASSASASGRQVETQYF	TGCGCCAGCTCCGCCTCGGCTAGCGGGAGGCAAGTGGAGACCCAGTACTTC
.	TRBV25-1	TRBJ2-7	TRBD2	CASGTSGRYEQYF	TGTGCCAGCGGGACTAGCGGGAGGTACGAGCAGTACTTC
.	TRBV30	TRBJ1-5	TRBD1	CAWSFGQDNQPQHF	TGTGCCTGGAGTTTCGGACAGGACAATCAGCCCCAGCATTTT
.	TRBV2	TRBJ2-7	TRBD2	CASSDQRDSYEQYF	TGTGCCAGCAGTGATCAGCGGGACTCCTACGAGCAGTACTTC
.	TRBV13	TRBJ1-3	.	CASSVGLSGNTIYF	TGTGCCAGCAGCGTCGGACTCTCTGGAAACACCATATATTTT
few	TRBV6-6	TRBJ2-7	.	CASSYSEAQYEQYF	TGTGCCAGCAGTTACTCGGAGGCGCAATACGAGCAGTACTTC
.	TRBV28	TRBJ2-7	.	CASRVGDWQQYF	TGTGCCAGCAGAGTGGGGGACTGGCAGCAGTACTTC
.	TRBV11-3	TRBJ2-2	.	CASSVGWPGELFF	TGTGCCAGCAGCGTCGGGTGGCCCGGGGAGCTGTTTTTT
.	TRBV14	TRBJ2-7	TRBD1	CASSPPGTGYEQYF	TGTGCCAGCAGCCCACCCGGGACAGGGTACGAGCAGTACTTC
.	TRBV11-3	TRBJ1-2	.	CASSLEGAYGYTF	TGTGCCAGCAGCTTAGAGGGCGCTTATGGCTACACCTTC
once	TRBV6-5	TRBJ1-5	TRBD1	CASSGGQGGAQHF	TGTGCCAGCAGTGGGGGACAGGGTGGTGCCCAGCATTTT
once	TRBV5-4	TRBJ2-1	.	CASSFGTYNEQFF	TGTGCCAGCAGCTTCGGTACCTACAATGAGCAGTTCTTC
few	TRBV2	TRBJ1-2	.	CASSATSRRNNYGYTF	TGTGCCAGCAGTGCGACAAGCCGGAGGAATAACTATGGCTACACCTTC
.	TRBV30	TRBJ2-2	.	CAWSSVIGELFF	TGTGCCTGGAGCAGCGTAATCGGGGAGCTGTTTTTT
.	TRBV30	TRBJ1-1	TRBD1	CAWRAGQGRWEAFF	TGTGCCTGGAGGGCGGGACAGGGGAGATGGGAAGCTTTCTTT
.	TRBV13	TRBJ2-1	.	CASSSTRNEQFF	TGTGCCAGCAGCTCGACTAGGAATGAGCAGTTCTTC
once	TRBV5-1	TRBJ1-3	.	CASSESGAGNTIYF	TGCGCCAGCAGCGAGTCAGGGGCTGGAAACACCATATATTTT
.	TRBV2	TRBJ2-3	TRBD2	CASSGDYTDTQYF	TGTGCCAGCAGTGGGGACTACACAGATACGCAGTATTTT
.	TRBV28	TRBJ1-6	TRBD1	CASRPRQGYHSPLHF	TGTGCCAGCAGGCCCAGACAGGGTTATCATTCACCCCTCCACTTT
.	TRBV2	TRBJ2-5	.	CASSGAQGETQYF	TGTGCCAGCAGTGGGGCTCAGGGAGAGACCCAGTACTTC
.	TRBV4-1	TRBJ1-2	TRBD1	CASSRGQGDTPYGYTF	TGCGCCAGCAGCCGAGGACAGGGCGATACACCCTATGGCTACACCTTC
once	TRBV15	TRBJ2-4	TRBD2	CATSRPLGLAEAKNIQYF	TGTGCCACCAGCAGACCCCTAGGACTAGCCGAAGCCAAAAACATTCAGTACTTC
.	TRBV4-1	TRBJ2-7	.	CASSQFIISYEQYF	TGCGCCAGCAGCCAATTCATCATTTCCTACGAGCAGTACTTC
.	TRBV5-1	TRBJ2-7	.	CASSWGLDSYEQYF	TGCGCCAGCAGCTGGGGACTGGACTCCTACGAGCAGTACTTC
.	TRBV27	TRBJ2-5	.	CASSLWFGQETQYF	TGTGCCAGCAGTTTATGGTTCGGCCAAGAGACCCAGTACTTC
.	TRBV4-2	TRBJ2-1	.	CASSHPGLGNEQFF	TGTGCCAGCAGCCATCCGGGACTGGGCAATGAGCAGTTCTTC
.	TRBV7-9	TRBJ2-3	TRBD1	CASSRDRERGATDTQYF	TGTGCCAGCAGCCGGGACAGGGAGCGTGGGGCGACAGATACGCAGTATTTT
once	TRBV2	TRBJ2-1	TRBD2	CASSEGGRAGNEQFF	TGTGCCAGCAGTGAAGGTGGGAGGGCCGGTAATGAGCAGTTCTTC
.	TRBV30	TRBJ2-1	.	CAWANRNEQFF	TGTGCCTGGGCAAATCGGAATGAGCAGTTCTTC
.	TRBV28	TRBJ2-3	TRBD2	CASSLGLAGITDTQYF	TGTGCCAGCAGTCTGGGACTAGCGGGCATCACAGATACGCAGTATTTT
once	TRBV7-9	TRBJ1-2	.	CASSLDQGGYTF	TGTGCCAGCAGCTTAGATCAGGGGGGCTACACCTTC
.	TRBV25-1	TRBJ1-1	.	CASSRTATEAFF	TGTGCCAGCAGTCGGACAGCCACTGAAGCTTTCTTT
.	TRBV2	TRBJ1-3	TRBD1	CASSEQGALAGNTIYF	TGTGCCAGCAGTGAACAGGGGGCTTTAGCTGGAAACACCATATATTTT